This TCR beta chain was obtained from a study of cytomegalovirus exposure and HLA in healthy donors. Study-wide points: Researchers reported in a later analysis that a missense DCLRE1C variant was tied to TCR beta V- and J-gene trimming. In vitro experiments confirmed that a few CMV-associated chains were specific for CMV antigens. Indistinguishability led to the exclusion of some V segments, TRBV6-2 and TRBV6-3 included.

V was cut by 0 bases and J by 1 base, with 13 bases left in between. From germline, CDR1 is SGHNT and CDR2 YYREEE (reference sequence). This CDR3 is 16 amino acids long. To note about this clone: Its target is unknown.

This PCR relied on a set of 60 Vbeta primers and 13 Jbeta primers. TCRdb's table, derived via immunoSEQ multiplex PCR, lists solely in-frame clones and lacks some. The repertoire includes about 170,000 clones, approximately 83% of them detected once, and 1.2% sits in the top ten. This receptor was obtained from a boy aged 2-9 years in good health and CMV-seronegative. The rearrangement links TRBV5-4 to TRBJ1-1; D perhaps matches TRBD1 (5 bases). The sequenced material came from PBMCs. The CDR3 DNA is TGTGCCAGCAGCTTGGGGGTCCCAGGACAGAACACTGAAGCTTTCTTT. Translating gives CASSLGVPGQNTEAFF.